The following is a T cell receptor (beta chain) sequence with its context. The data derive from a study of blood T cell repertoires in COVID-19. Across the study: COVID-19 samples collected from the United States, Italy and Spain covered acute and convalescent phases. Sample material is recorded as cDNA or gDNA derived from T cells, B-cell-depleted T cells, or PBMCs.

In the authors' methods: How many nucleated cells were present was estimated from reference gene primer amplification. The table came from immunoSEQ multiplex PCR; TCRdb's copy has only in-frame clones and leaves some out. From that table come the V and J calls and clone size; the DNA was used to work out D and trimming. The data contain about 140,000 clones, approximately 83% of them singletons. Germline trimming cut 0 bases from V and 2 bases from J; bases unmatched to any gene: 5. The germline gives CDR1 SGDLS, CDR2 YYNGEE. The CDR3 spans 16 residues. The chain employs TRBV9 and TRBJ2-3; 8 nucleotides match TRBD1. The sequence was obtained from a human donor in a cohort sampled during active COVID-19. Specimen: peripheral blood. This CDR3 reads CASSVEDRDDTDTQYF. CDR3 DNA: TGTGCCAGCAGCGTAGAGGACAGGGATGACACAGATACGCAGTATTTT. The variable domain in full, with the rest retrieved from reference TRBV9 and TRBJ2-3, is DSGVTQTPKHLITATGQRVTLRCSPRSGDLSVYWYQQSLDQGLQFLIQYYNGEERAKGNILERFSAQQFPDLHSELNLSSLELGDSALYFCASSVEDRDDTDTQYFGPGTRLTVL.